This passage covers 28 T cell receptor beta chains from one sample sequenced in a study of cytomegalovirus exposure and HLA in healthy donors. The primer mix had 60 Vbeta and 13 Jbeta primers. TCRdb keeps only in-frame clones here, not all; method: immunoSEQ multiplex PCR. The table includes tens of thousands of clones, about 77% detected once. What was sequenced was PBMCs. These TCRs come from a male donor in good health and CMV-seropositive.

The CDR3 region has the DNA TGTGCCAGCAGCCTGAAACAGGGGGATAATTCACCCCTCCACTTT. As protein: CASSLKQGDNSPLHF. This chain connects TRBV5-4 to TRBJ1-6; 8 bases align to TRBD1. Germline CDR1 reads SGHNT; CDR2 reads YYREEE (reference sequence). The CDR3 is 15 residues long. Trimming at V came to 4 bases and at J to 5 bases, leaving 5 bases not matched to a gene.

The CDR3 sequence is CASQRGTGGNTETQYF. The DNA for the CDR3 is TGCGCCTCACAAAGGGGAACAGGGGGGAACACGGAGACCCAGTACTTC. This chain links TRBV5-1 with TRBJ2-5; TRBD1 matches 8 bases. The length of the CDR3 is 16 residues. V gave up 10 bases and J gave up 5 bases; unmatched junction bases: 19. Germline assignment: CDR1 SGHRS and CDR2 YFSETQ.

By share of the sample, this clone is medium-sized. J is TRBJ2-7 and V is TRBV6-5; a possible D gene is TRBD2 (6 bases). The ends were cut back, 8 bases at V and 3 bases at J, with 14 bases in the middle. The CDR3 runs to 13 residues. The germline V gene has CDR1 MNHEY and CDR2 SVGAGI. CDR3 in DNA: TGTGCCAGCGCCGGGGGTAGTATCTACGAGCAGTACTTC. It specifies CASAGGSIYEQYF.

This chain links TRBV27 with TRBJ2-7; a weak D match, TRBD1 (5 bases). The CDR3 is 17 residues long. From germline, CDR1 is MNHEY and CDR2 SMNVEV (reference sequence). Trimming stripped 6 bases from V and 0 bases from J, with 21 bases between. This CDR3 is CASSHKGRGQSSYEQYF. The CDR3 nucleotides are TGTGCCAGCAGCCATAAAGGTAGGGGTCAAAGCTCCTACGAGCAGTACTTC.

This clone was detected a few times. The chain combines TRBV6-5 with TRBJ1-2; D possibly corresponds to TRBD1 (5 bases). CDR3 length equals 14 residues. V was trimmed by 6 bases and J by 7 bases, leaving 18 bases between them. The germline gives CDR1 MNHEY, CDR2 SVGAGI. CDR3 amino acids: CASRRPAERGGYTF. In DNA form, the CDR3 reads TGTGCCAGCAGGCGCCCGGCGGAAAGGGGTGGCTACACCTTC.

The chain carries TRBV6-1 and TRBJ2-7; TRBD2 agrees at 11 bases. CDR3 length: 13 amino acids. CDR1 is MNHNS and CDR2 is SASEGT in the germline V gene. V dropped 9 bases and J dropped 3; count of bases not matched to a gene: 4. The CDR3 spells CASLAGGYYEQYF. CDR3 in DNA: TGTGCCAGTTTAGCGGGAGGGTACTACGAGCAGTACTTC.

This clone was seen just once. This sequence joins TRBV7-8 and TRBJ1-4; maybe TRBD1 (5 bases). The V and J ends lost 2 bases and 4 bases respectively, with 8 bases between them. The CDR3 is made up of 14 amino acids. Germline values: CDR1 SGHVS, CDR2 FQNEAQ. CDR3 sequence: CASSLRRGNEKLFF. CDR3 DNA: TGTGCCAGCAGCTTACGGAGGGGTAATGAAAAACTGTTTTTT.

This clone turned up a few times. The rearrangement joins TRBV5-1 to TRBJ2-5; TRBD2 is a possible D gene (6 bases). Per germline, CDR1 SGHRS and CDR2 YFSETQ. Trimming removed 4 bases at V and 0 bases at J, with 13 bases between. The CDR3 is 15 residues long. Here the CDR3 reads CASSGSGGNQETQYF. DNA of the CDR3: TGCGCCAGCAGCGGGTCCGGGGGAAACCAAGAGACCCAGTACTTC.

By share of the sample, this clone is medium-sized. The J gene is TRBJ2-7, the V gene TRBV5-6, with TRBD1 matching 11 bases. Germline CDR1 and CDR2: SGHDT and YYEEEE. Trimming at V came to 4 bases and at J to 4 bases, leaving 7 bases not matched to a gene. The CDR3 is 15 amino acids. The CDR3 is CASSHSGTGGYEQYF. The CDR3 DNA sequence: TGTGCCAGCAGCCACTCCGGGACAGGGGGTTACGAGCAGTACTTC.

V and J are TRBV1 and TRBJ2-3; the D segment call TRBD2 is taken from the table without a DNA check. TRBV1 is a listed pseudogene. This CDR3 spans 17 amino acids. The CDR3 DNA reads as TGCACCAGCAGCCAAGATCGTCGCGGGAGTCGGGCAGATACGCAGTATTTT. This sequence encodes CTSSQDRRGSRADTQYF.

CDR3 amino acids: CASRQLAGGEDTQYF. Written as DNA, the CDR3 is TGTGCCAGCAGGCAACTAGCGGGAGGTGAGGATACGCAGTATTTT. The chain employs TRBV6-1 and TRBJ2-3; 12 positions agree with TRBD2. V shed 6 bases and J 6 bases; nucleotides not matched to a gene: 7. The germline CDR1 and CDR2 sequences are MNHNS and SASEGT. This CDR3 has 15 amino acids.

In the case of this clone: This specimen includes other DNA sequences encoding the same CDR3. The CDR3: CASPSGAPPPDTQYF. The CDR3 DNA is TGTGCCAGCCCTAGTGGGGCCCCTCCACCCGATACGCAGTATTTT. This chain links TRBV7-2 with TRBJ2-3; TRBD1 might be the D (5 bases). Trimming removed 8 bases from V and 6 bases from J, with 21 bases in between. Looked up from germline, CDR1 is SGHTA and CDR2 is FQGNSA. The CDR3 has 15 residues.

This clone was observed a handful of times. CDR3 amino acids: CASQGQFVSTEAFF. As DNA, the CDR3 is TGTGCCAGCCAAGGACAGTTCGTATCCACTGAAGCTTTCTTT. This chain joins TRBV6-5 and TRBJ1-1; possibly TRBD1 for D (6 bases). The V and J ends lost 8 bases and 4 bases respectively, with 17 bases between them. This CDR3 region has 14 residues. Germline V gene sequence: CDR1 MNHEY, CDR2 SVGAGI.

J is TRBJ2-7 and V is TRBV28; TRBD2 aligns across 13 bases. CDR1 and CDR2 from the germline V gene are MDHEN and SYDVKM. V was clipped by 4 bases and J by 1 base; unmatched bases: 13. The CDR3 contains 19 residues. The CDR3 sequence is CASSSIPGTSGVRSYEQYF. The CDR3 DNA reads as TGTGCCAGCAGTTCGATACCCGGGACTAGCGGGGTACGGTCCTACGAGCAGTACTTC.

The chain combines TRBV6-5 with TRBJ1-1; D gene unclear. The V end was cut by 0 bases, the J end by 2 bases, with 13 bases between. The CDR3 has 16 amino acids. Germline V CDR1 and CDR2: MNHEY, SVGAGI. The CDR3 region has the DNA TGTGCCAGCAGTTACTCGATAGCCAGACCAAACACTGAAGCTTTCTTT. It is translated as CASSYSIARPNTEAFF.

The chain employs TRBV28 and TRBJ2-1; TRBD2 matches 8 bases. Trimming took 6 bases from V and 4 from J; bases not matched to a gene: 8. CDR3 size: 15 residues. Per the germline V gene, CDR1 is MDHEN and CDR2 is SYDVKM. The DNA for the CDR3 is TGTGCCAGCAGCCCAGGACTAGCAGATTACAATGAGCAGTTCTTC. Amino acid sequence: CASSPGLADYNEQFF.

This clone was seen more than once but under ten times. V is TRBV5-6 and J is TRBJ1-1, with D unresolved. V lost 1 base, J lost 3 bases, and 4 bases lay in between. This CDR3 spans 12 amino acids. Looked up from germline, CDR1 is SGHDT and CDR2 is YYEEEE. CDR3 DNA sequence: TGTGCCAGCAGCTTGTTAGACACTGAAGCTTTCTTT. It encodes CASSLLDTEAFF.

This chain uses TRBV28 with TRBJ1-3, with 10 nucleotides matching TRBD1. The junction had 11 bases not matched to a gene; V was cut back by 5 bases and J by 4 bases. Germline assignment: CDR1 MDHEN and CDR2 SYDVKM. The CDR3 loop spans 17 amino acids. Written as DNA, the CDR3 is TGTGCCAGCAGTGACACCGGGACAGGGGTATCGGGAAACACCATATATTTT. Translating gives CASSDTGTGVSGNTIYF.

This chain joins TRBV27 and TRBJ2-1, with 8 bases that match TRBD2. J was trimmed by 12 bases and V by 6 bases; bases with no gene match: 10. CDR3 size: 13 residues. CDR1 is MNHEY, CDR2 SMNVEV, per germline (reference sequence). CDR3 region: CASRRGAGGGQFF. The DNA of the CDR3 is TGTGCCAGCAGGCGGGGGGCGGGCGGTGGGCAGTTCTTC.

The chain is built from TRBV6-1 and TRBJ2-5, with 9 bases lining up with TRBD1. The CDR3 sequence is 13 residues long. The germline CDR1 and CDR2 sequences are MNHNS and SASEGT. V lost 8 bases and J lost 3; bases outside the gene matches: 4. CDR3 coding DNA: TGTGCCAGCGGTCGGACAGGGGAAGAGACCCAGTACTTC. This sequence encodes CASGRTGEETQYF.

The gene calls are TRBV2 and TRBJ2-2; no reliable D call. CDR1 and CDR2 from the germline V gene are SNHLY and FYNNEI. The CDR3 covers 12 residues. The V end was cut by 5 bases, the J end by 8 bases, with 9 bases between. For the CDR3, the DNA is TGTGCCAGCAGTAGCCCGGTTGGGGAGCTGTTTTTT. Its protein is CASSSPVGELFF.

The CDR3 bases are TGTGCCAGCAGTGAAAAACAGAGCTACGAGCAGTACTTC. Protein product: CASSEKQSYEQYF. The genes are TRBV6-1 and TRBJ2-7; D call uncertain. Between the trimmed V and J ends, which lost 2 bases and 3 bases, there was a span of 8 bases. Germline V gene lookup returns CDR1 MNHNS and CDR2 SASEGT. This CDR3 comprises 13 residues.

This clone was seen a single time. The chain employs TRBV7-2 and TRBJ2-5, with a possible D match to TRBD2 (7 bases). Gene TRBJ2-7 matches the end of the DNA better, so the J call may be wrong. From germline, CDR1 is SGHTA and CDR2 FQGNSA. The CDR3 covers 16 residues. CDR3 residues: CASNTGAGARGYEQYF. CDR3 nucleotides: TGTGCCAGCAACACTGGGGCGGGGGCCAGGGGCTACGAGCAGTACTTC.

In DNA form, the CDR3 reads TGTGCCAGCAGCTTAGGGAGCGAGGACATTCAGTACTTC. It specifies CASSLGSEDIQYF. The chain combines TRBV7-9 with TRBJ2-4, with D uncertain. V was cut by 1 base and J by 8 bases, with 9 bases left in between. This CDR3 comprises 13 residues. The germline V gene has CDR1 SEHNR and CDR2 FQNEAQ (reference sequence).

This chain uses TRBV5-1 with TRBJ2-1; 7 bases align to TRBD2. The trim removed 4 bases at V and 3 bases at J, leaving 10 bases unmatched. The germline gives CDR1 SGHRS, CDR2 YFSETQ. The CDR3 loop spans 16 amino acids. Written as DNA, the CDR3 is TGCGCCAGCAGCGATCGAGCGGGGAGAATCTACAATGAGCAGTTCTTC. Translated: CASSDRAGRIYNEQFF.

The rearrangement joins TRBV25-1 to TRBJ1-1, with 10 nucleotides matching TRBD1. V was pared by 5 bases and J by 4 bases, with 1 base of the junction left unmatched. This CDR3 spans 13 amino acids. In germline, CDR1 is MGHDK, CDR2 SYGVNS. For the CDR3, the DNA is TGTGCCAGCAGTCGACAGGGGGCCACTGAAGCTTTCTTT. Translated, it gives CASSRQGATEAFF.

V gene TRBV15 combines with J gene TRBJ1-2, with 9 nucleotides matching TRBD1. The junction had 2 bases not matched to a gene; V was cut back by 2 bases and J by 4 bases. The CDR3 covers 14 residues. In germline, CDR1 is LNHNV, CDR2 YYDKDF (reference sequence). CDR3 DNA sequence: TGTGCCACCAGCAGACCGGGACAGGGCTATGGCTACACCTTC. It specifies CATSRPGQGYGYTF.

The rearrangement uses TRBV7-2 and TRBJ1-4, with a weak D call TRBD1 (6 bases). Germline V gene data show CDR1 as SGHTA and CDR2 as FQGNSA. The CDR3 length is 16 residues. Trimming removed 5 bases from V and 0 bases from J, with 13 bases in between. Here the CDR3 DNA reads TGTGCCAGCAGCCGGGACGGGGGGCCAACTAATGAAAAACTGTTTTTT. Protein sequence: CASSRDGGPTNEKLFF.